This TCR beta chain was identified in a study of regulatory T cells in long-lasting Graves disease. This clonotype has at least ten counts. Time point: newly diagnosed GD, antithyroid drugs for less than 3 months. PBMCs were the source of the RNA used for TCR sequencing. iRepertoire HTBI primers and Arm-PCR of CDR3 regions built TCR beta libraries. MiXCR, run by TCRdb on the multiplex PCR reads, gives a single entry per CDR3 protein. Of 400,000 to 500,000 distinct CDR3 sequences in the sample, approximately 16% were seen once. Germline CDR1 and CDR2: KGHSH and LQKENI. The J segment lost 7 bases and the V segment lost 4 bases, leaving 6 bases of the junction unmatched. The CDR3 has 13 amino acids. The same data also contributed to another study, on T cells in Graves' hyperthyroidism and ophthalmopathy.

The sequences come from peripheral blood mononuclear cells (PBMCs), collected at new diagnosis, from a patient treated with antithyroid drugs. The chain combines TRBV18 with TRBJ1-2; 7 nucleotides line up with TRBD1. This clonotype originated in a young woman with Graves disease. The CDR3 nucleotides are TGTGCCAGCTCACGGACAGGTGATGTTGGCTACACCTTC. Translated, it gives CASSRTGDVGYTF.